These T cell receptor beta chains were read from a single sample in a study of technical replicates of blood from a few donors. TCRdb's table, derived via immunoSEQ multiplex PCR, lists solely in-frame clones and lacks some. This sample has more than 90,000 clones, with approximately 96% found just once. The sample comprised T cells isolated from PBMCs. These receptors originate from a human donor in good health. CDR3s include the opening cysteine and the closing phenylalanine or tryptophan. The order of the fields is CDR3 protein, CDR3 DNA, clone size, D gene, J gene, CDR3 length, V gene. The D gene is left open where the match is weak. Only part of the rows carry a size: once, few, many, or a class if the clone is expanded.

CDR3 protein: CASPGGGNIQYF
CDR3 DNA: TGTGCCAGCCCGGGAGGGGGAAACATTCAGTACTTC
clone size: .
D gene: TRBD2
J gene: TRBJ2-4
CDR3 length: 12
V gene: TRBV7-3

CDR3 protein: CAISKGLENNEQFF
CDR3 DNA: TGTGCCATTTCGAAAGGACTGGAAAACAATGAGCAGTTCTTC
clone size: .
D gene: .
J gene: TRBJ2-1
CDR3 length: 14
V gene: TRBV6-5

CDR3 protein: CASSLAVSGDPTF
CDR3 DNA: TGTGCCAGCAGCTTAGCCGTTTCAGGGGACCCCACCTTC
clone size: .
D gene: .
J gene: TRBJ1-2
CDR3 length: 13
V gene: TRBV11-2

CDR3 protein: CASSLKQGTYGYTF
CDR3 DNA: TGTGCCAGCAGCCTGAAACAGGGAACCTATGGCTACACCTTC
clone size: .
D gene: .
J gene: TRBJ1-2
CDR3 length: 14
V gene: TRBV2

CDR3 protein: CASSDSRGGNTEAFF
CDR3 DNA: TGTGCCAGCAGTGACTCGAGGGGAGGGAACACTGAAGCTTTCTTT
clone size: once
D gene: .
J gene: TRBJ1-1
CDR3 length: 15
V gene: TRBV6-4

CDR3 protein: CASSLVEGSYNEQFF
CDR3 DNA: TGTGCCAGCAGCTTGGTTGAGGGCTCCTACAATGAGCAGTTCTTC
clone size: .
D gene: .
J gene: TRBJ2-1
CDR3 length: 15
V gene: TRBV5-5

CDR3 protein: CASSPPTGQPNQPQHF
CDR3 DNA: TGTGCCAGCTCACCCCCCACCGGACAGCCGAATCAGCCCCAGCATTTT
clone size: once
D gene: .
J gene: TRBJ1-5
CDR3 length: 16
V gene: TRBV18

CDR3 protein: CASSYAADTQYF
CDR3 DNA: TGTGCCAGCAGTTACGCCGCGGATACGCAGTATTTT
clone size: .
D gene: .
J gene: TRBJ2-3
CDR3 length: 12
V gene: TRBV6-6

CDR3 protein: CASSEGGIGETQYF
CDR3 DNA: TGCGCCAGCAGTGAGGGGGGCATCGGGGAGACCCAGTACTTC
clone size: .
D gene: .
J gene: TRBJ2-5
CDR3 length: 14
V gene: TRBV10-1

CDR3 protein: CASSPYRTTLDEKLFF
CDR3 DNA: TGTGCCAGCAGCCCATATAGGACAACTCTAGATGAAAAACTGTTTTTT
clone size: once
D gene: .
J gene: TRBJ1-4
CDR3 length: 16
V gene: TRBV7-9